The present entry profiles one TCR beta chain with its context. The data stem from a study of blood T cell repertoires in COVID-19. Looking at the study overall: COVID-19 samples collected from the United States, Italy and Spain covered acute and convalescent phases. Sources were T cells, B-cell-depleted T cells, or PBMCs; the material itself was cDNA or gDNA.

The CDR3 spans 14 residues. J gave up 8 bases and V 4 bases, and 5 bases lay outside the gene matches. Germline-derived CDR1 and CDR2 are MNHEY and SVGEGT. Sequencing used immunoSEQ multiplex PCR; TCRdb keeps in-frame clones, though not all of them. The sample holds some 190,000 clones, 70% to 90% seen once. J is TRBJ2-1 and V is TRBV6-2 or TRBV6-3; 10 nucleotides match TRBD2. The receptor was isolated from a woman of 80 years or more with acute or convalescent COVID-19. Sequenced material: peripheral blood. The CDR3 DNA is TGTGCCAGCAGTTCAGCGGGAGGGAAGGATGAGCAGTTCTTC. Its protein product is CASSSAGGKDEQFF.